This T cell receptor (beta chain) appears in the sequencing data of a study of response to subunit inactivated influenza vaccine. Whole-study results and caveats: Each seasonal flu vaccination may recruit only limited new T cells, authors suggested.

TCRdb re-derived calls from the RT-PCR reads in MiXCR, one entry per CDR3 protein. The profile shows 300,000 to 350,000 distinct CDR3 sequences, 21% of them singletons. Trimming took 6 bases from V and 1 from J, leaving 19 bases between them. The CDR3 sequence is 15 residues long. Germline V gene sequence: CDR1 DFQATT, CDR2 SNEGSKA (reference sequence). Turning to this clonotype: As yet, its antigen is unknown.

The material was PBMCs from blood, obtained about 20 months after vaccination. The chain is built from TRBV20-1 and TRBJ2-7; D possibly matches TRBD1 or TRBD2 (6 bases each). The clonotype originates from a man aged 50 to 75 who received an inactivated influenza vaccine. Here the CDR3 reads CSASQGGGGSYEQYF. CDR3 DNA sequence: TGCAGTGCCTCACAGGGAGGAGGGGGATCCTACGAGCAGTACTTC.